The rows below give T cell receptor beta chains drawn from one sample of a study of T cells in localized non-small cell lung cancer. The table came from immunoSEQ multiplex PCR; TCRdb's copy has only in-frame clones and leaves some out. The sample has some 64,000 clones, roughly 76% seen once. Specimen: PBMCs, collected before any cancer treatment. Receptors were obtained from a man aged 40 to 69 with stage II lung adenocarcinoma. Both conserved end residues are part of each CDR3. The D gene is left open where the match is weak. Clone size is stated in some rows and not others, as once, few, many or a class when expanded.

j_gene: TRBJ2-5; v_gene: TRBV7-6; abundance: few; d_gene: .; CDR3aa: CASSLGGRALQETQYF; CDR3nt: TGTGCCAGCAGCCTGGGAGGTAGGGCGCTTCAAGAGACCCAGTACTTC
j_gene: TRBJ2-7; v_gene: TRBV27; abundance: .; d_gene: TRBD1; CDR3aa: CASSYDRAYEQYF; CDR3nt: TGTGCCAGCAGTTACGACAGGGCCTACGAGCAGTACTTC
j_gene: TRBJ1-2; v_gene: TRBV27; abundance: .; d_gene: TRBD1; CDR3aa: CASSATGGAYGYTF; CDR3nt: TGTGCCAGCAGTGCTACAGGGGGCGCCTATGGCTACACCTTC
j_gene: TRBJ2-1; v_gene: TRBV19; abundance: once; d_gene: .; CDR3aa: CASSMASVDEQFF; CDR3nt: TGTGCCAGTAGTATGGCTAGCGTAGATGAGCAGTTCTTC
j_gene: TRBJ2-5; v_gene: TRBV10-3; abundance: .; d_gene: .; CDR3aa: CAIGVTQETQYF; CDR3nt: TGTGCCATCGGGGTAACACAAGAGACCCAGTACTTC
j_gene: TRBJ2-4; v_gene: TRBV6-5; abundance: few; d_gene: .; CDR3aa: CASSSGSRKNIQYF; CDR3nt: TGTGCCAGCAGTAGCGGCAGCCGCAAAAACATTCAGTACTTC
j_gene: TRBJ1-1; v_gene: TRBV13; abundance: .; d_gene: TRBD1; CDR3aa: CASSWTGQAFF; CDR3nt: TGTGCCAGCAGCTGGACAGGGCAAGCTTTCTTT
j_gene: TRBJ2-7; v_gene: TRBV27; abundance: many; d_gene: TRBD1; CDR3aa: CASRPGTGMTEQYF; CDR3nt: TGTGCCAGCAGGCCCGGGACAGGCATGACCGAGCAGTACTTC
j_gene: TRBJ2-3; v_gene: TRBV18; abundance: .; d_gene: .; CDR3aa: CASSLRTTDTQYF; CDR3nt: TGTGCCAGCTCACTCCGGACTACAGATACGCAGTATTTT
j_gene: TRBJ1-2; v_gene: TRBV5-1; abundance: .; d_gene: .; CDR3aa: CASSPTDSAEPYGYTF; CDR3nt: TGCGCCAGCAGCCCGACAGATTCTGCAGAACCCTATGGCTACACCTTC
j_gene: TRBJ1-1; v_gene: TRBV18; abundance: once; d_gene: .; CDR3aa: CASSPPVNKRGADTEAFF; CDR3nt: TGTGCCAGCTCACCACCGGTAAATAAGAGGGGCGCGGACACTGAAGCTTTCTTT
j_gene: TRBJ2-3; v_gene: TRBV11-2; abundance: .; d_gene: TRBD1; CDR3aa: CASSQGTGPTDTQYF; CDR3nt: TGTGCCAGCAGCCAGGGGACAGGGCCCACAGATACGCAGTATTTT
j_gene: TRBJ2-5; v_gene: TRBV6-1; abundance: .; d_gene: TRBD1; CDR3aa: CASSGRQGLEETQYF; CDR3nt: TGTGCCAGCAGTGGCAGACAGGGGTTAGAGGAGACCCAGTACTTC
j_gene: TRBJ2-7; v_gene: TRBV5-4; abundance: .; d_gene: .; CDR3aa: CASSLIGGYEQYF; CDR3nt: TGTGCCAGCAGCTTGATAGGGGGCTACGAGCAGTACTTC
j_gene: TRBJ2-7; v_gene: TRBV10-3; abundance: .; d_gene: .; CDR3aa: CASAPRLRDYEQYF; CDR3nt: TGTGCCTCAGCCCCGCGGCTCCGGGACTACGAGCAGTACTTC
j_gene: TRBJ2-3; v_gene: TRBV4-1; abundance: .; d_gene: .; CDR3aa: CASSLRDTQYF; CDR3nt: TGCGCCAGCAGCCTTCGGGATACGCAGTATTTT
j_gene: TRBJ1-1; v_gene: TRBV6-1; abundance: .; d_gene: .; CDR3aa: CASSVATDMNTEAFF; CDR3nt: TGTGCCAGCAGTGTAGCGACGGACATGAACACTGAAGCTTTCTTT
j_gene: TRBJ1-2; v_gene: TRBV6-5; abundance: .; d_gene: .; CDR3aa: CASSYGRAQYGYTF; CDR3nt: TGTGCCAGCAGTTATGGCAGGGCTCAGTATGGCTACACCTTC
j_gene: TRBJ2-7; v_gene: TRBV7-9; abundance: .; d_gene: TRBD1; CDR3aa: CASSLVDRDRRYEQYF; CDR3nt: TGTGCCAGCAGCTTAGTGGACCGGGACAGACGCTACGAGCAGTACTTC
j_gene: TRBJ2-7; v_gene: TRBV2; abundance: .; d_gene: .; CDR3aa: CASSESGEQYF; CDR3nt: TGTGCCAGCAGTGAATCGGGTGAGCAGTACTTC
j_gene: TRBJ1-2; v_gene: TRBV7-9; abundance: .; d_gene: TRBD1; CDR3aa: CASSQWTGVGYTF; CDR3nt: TGTGCCAGCAGCCAATGGACAGGGGTGGGCTACACCTTC
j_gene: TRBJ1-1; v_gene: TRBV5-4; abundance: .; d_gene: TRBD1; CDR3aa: CASSLMQGGRGEAFF; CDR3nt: TGTGCCAGCAGCTTGATGCAGGGGGGCCGCGGTGAAGCTTTCTTT
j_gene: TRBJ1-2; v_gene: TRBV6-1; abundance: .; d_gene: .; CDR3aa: CASSEENGYTF; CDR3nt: TGTGCCAGCAGTGAAGAGAATGGCTACACCTTC
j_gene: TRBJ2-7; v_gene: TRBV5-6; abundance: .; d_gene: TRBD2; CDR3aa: CASSLGGTSGEQYF; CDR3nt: TGTGCCAGCAGCTTGGGGGGGACTAGCGGCGAGCAGTACTTC
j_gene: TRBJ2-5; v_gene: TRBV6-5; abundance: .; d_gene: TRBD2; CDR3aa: CASSYSLAGGQETQYF; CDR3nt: TGTGCCAGCAGTTACTCACTAGCGGGAGGCCAAGAGACCCAGTACTTC
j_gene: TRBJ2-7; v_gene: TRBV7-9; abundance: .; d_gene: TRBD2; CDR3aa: CASSLASTGGSEQYF; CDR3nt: TGTGCCAGCAGCTTAGCGTCGACGGGAGGAAGCGAGCAGTACTTC
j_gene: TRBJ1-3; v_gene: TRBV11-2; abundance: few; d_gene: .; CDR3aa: CASSGISGNTIYF; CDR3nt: TGTGCCAGCAGCGGTATCTCTGGAAACACCATATATTTT
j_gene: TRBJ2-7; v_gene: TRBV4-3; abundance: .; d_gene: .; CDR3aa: CASSRQVGREQYF; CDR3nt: TGCGCCAGCAGCCGGCAGGTAGGGCGCGAGCAGTACTTC
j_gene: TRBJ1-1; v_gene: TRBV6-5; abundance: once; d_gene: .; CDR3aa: CASSGQGARNTKAFF; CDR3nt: TGTGCCAGCAGTGGTCAAGGGGCCAGAAACACTAAAGCTTTCTTT
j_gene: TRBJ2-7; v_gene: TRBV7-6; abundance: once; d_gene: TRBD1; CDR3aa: CASSLDRAYEQYF; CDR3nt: TGTGCCAGCAGCTTGGACAGGGCCTACGAGCAGTACTTC
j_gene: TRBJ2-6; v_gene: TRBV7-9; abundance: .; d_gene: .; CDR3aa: CASSYDSGSGANVLTF; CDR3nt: TGTGCCAGCAGCTACGATTCGGGCTCTGGGGCCAACGTCCTGACTTTC
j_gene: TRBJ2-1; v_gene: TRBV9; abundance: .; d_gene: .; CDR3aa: CASSVGLQLRNEQFF; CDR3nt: TGTGCCAGCAGCGTAGGATTACAGCTACGGAATGAGCAGTTCTTC
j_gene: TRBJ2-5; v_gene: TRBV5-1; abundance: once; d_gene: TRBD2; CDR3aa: CASSLTSGGVETQYF; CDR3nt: TGCGCCAGCAGCTTGACTAGCGGGGGCGTAGAGACCCAGTACTTC
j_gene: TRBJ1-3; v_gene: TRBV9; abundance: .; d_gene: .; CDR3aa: CASSVGQQGFSGNTIYF; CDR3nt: TGTGCCAGCAGCGTAGGACAACAGGGATTCAGTGGAAACACCATATATTTT
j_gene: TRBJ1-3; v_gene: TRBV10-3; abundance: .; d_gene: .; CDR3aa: CAISDPTGGNTIYF; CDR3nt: TGTGCCATCAGCGACCCTACAGGTGGAAACACCATATATTTT
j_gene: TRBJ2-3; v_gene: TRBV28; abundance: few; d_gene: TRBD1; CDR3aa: CASWDRVVDTQYF; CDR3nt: TGTGCCAGCTGGGACAGGGTTGTCGATACGCAGTATTTT
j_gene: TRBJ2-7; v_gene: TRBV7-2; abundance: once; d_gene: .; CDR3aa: CASSYAVTNYEQYF; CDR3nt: TGTGCCAGCAGCTATGCAGTAACTAACTACGAGCAGTACTTC
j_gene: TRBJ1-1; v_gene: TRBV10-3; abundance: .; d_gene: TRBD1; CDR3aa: CAISGRQGGHTEAFF; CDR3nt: TGTGCCATCAGTGGCCGACAGGGGGGACACACTGAAGCTTTCTTT
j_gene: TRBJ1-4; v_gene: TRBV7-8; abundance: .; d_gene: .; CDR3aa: CASSSSEKLFF; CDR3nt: TGTGCCAGCAGCTCTTCGGAAAAACTGTTTTTT
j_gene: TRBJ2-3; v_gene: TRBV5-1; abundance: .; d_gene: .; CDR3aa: CASSLNEVRGTDTQYF; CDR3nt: TGCGCCAGCAGCTTGAATGAGGTTCGCGGCACAGATACGCAGTATTTT
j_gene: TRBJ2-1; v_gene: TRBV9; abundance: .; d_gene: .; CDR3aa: CASSVPILDSSSYNEQFF; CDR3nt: TGTGCCAGCAGCGTACCCATACTAGACTCGAGCTCCTACAATGAGCAGTTCTTC
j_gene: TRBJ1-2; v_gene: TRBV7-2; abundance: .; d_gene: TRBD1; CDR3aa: CASSLTRTGTYGYTF; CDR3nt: TGTGCCAGCAGCTTAACCCGGACAGGAACCTATGGCTACACCTTC